The next 3 T cell receptor beta chains were all read from a single sample in a study of T cell changes during pregnancy in multiple sclerosis. The protocol was immunoSEQ multiplex PCR, while the TCRdb copy is restricted to in-frame clones and leaves out a portion. The sample gives about 49,000 clones, 90% of which show up once; approximately 4.9% is in the top ten. Sequencing was performed on peripheral blood, taken after pregnancy. Receptor source: a female donor in good health, enrolled as a control in a pregnancy study.

The J gene is TRBJ2-1, the V gene TRBV28, with D perhaps TRBD1 (6 bases). CDR3 length equals 15 residues. Trimming took 6 bases from V and 8 from J, leaving 20 bases between them. Germline V gene lookup returns CDR1 MDHEN and CDR2 SYDVKM. As DNA, the CDR3 is TGTGCCAGCAGCTCCACAGGGAAACGGAAACATGAGCAGTTCTTC. Encoded protein: CASSSTGKRKHEQFF.

This chain connects TRBV2 to TRBJ2-3; a weak D match, TRBD2 (5 bases). CDR3 length: 15 residues. The germline V and J ends were trimmed by 4 bases and 0 bases, with 11 bases remaining between them. Germline-derived CDR1 and CDR2 are SNHLY and FYNNEI. CDR3 protein: CASSGRLSSTDTQYF. CDR3 coding DNA: TGTGCCAGCAGTGGGAGGTTATCTAGCACAGATACGCAGTATTTT. The whole variable domain, filled in from reference TRBV2 and TRBJ2-3, reads EPEVTQTPSHQVTQMGQEVILRCVPISNHLYFYWYRQILGQKVEFLVSFYNNEISEKSEIFDDQFSVERPDGSNFTLKIRSTKLEDSAMYFCASSGRLSSTDTQYFGPGTRLTVL.

The chain employs TRBV28 and TRBJ2-1; maybe TRBD1 (6 bases). The germline V and J ends were trimmed by 5 bases and 2 bases, with 10 bases remaining between them. CDR1 and CDR2 (germline): MDHEN, SYDVKM. This CDR3 has 14 amino acids. CDR3: CASSEGGPYNEQFF. CDR3 sequence (DNA): TGTGCCAGCAGTGAAGGGGGACCCTACAATGAGCAGTTCTTC.